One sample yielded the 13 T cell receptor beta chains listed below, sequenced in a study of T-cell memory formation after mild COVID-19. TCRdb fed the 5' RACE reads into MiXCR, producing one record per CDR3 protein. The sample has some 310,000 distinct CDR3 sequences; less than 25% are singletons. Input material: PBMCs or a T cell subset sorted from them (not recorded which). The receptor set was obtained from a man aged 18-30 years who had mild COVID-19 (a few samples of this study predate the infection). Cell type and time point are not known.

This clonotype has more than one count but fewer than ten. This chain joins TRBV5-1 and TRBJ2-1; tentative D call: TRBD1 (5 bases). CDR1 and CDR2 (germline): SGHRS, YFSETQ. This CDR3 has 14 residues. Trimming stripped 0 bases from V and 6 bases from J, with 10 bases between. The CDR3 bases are TGCGCCAGCAGCTTGGGACAGTCTTCCAATGAGCAGTTCTTC. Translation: CASSLGQSSNEQFF. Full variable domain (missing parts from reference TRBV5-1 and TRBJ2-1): KAGVTQTPRYLIKTRGQQVTLSCSPISGHRSVSWYQQTPGQGLQFLFEYFSETQRNKGNFPGRFSGRQFSNSRSEMNVSTLELGDSALYLCASSLGQSSNEQFFGPGTRLTVL.

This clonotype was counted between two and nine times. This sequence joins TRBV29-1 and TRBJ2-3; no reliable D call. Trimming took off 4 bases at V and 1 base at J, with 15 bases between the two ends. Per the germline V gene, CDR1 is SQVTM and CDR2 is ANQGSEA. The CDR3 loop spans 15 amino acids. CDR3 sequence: CSVAGNDARTDTQYF. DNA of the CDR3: TGCAGCGTTGCGGGTAATGATGCCCGCACAGATACGCAGTATTTT.

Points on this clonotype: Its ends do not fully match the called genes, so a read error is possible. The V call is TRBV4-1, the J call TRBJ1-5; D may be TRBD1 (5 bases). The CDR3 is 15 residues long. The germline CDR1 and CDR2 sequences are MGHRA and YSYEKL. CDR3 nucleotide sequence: TGCGCAAGCAGCCAAACGGACAAGCCTCATCAGCCCCAGCATTTT. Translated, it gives CASSQTDKPHQPQHF.

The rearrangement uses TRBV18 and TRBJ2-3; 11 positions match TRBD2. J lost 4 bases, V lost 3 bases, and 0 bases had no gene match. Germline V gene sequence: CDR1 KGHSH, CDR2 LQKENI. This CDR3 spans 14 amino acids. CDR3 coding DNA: TGTGCCAGCTCACCGACTAGCGGGGCAGATACGCAGTATTTT. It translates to CASSPTSGADTQYF.

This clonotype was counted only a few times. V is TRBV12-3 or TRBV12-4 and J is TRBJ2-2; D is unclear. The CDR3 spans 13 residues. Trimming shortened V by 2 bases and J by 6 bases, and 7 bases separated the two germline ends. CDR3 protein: CASSLLGAGELFF. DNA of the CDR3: TGTGCCAGCAGTTTACTAGGCGCCGGGGAGCTGTTTTTT.

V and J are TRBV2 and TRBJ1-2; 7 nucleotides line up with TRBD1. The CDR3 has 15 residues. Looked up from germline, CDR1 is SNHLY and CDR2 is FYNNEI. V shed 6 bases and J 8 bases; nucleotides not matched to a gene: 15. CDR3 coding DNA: TGTGCCAGCAGGCGGGCAGGGGGAATCGGGGGAGGCTACACCTTC. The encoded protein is CASRRAGGIGGGYTF.

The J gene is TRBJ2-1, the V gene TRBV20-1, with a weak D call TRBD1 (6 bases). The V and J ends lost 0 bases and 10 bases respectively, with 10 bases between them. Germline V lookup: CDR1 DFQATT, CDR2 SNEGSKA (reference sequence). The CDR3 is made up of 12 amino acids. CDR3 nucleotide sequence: TGCAGTGCTAGAGACCATCAGGGGGAGCAGTTCTTC. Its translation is CSARDHQGEQFF.

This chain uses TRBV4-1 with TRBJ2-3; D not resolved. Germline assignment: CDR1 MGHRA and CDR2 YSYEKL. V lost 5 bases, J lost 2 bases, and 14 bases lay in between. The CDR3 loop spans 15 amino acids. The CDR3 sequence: CASSEYVGDTDTQYF. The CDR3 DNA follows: TGCGCCAGCAGCGAATACGTAGGAGACACAGATACGCAGTATTTT.

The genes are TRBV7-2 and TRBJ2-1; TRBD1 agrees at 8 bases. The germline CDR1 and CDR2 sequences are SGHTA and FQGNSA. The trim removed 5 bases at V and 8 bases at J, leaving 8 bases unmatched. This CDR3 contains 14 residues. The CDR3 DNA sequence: TGTGCCAGCAGCCGGACAGGGCTGCTCGATGAGCAGTTCTTC. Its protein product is CASSRTGLLDEQFF.

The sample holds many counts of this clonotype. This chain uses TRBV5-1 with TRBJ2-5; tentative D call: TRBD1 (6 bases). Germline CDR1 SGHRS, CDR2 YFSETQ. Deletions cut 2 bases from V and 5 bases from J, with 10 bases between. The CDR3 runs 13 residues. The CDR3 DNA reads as TGCGCCAGCAGCTTCAGGGGTCAGGAGACCCAGTACTTC. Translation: CASSFRGQETQYF.

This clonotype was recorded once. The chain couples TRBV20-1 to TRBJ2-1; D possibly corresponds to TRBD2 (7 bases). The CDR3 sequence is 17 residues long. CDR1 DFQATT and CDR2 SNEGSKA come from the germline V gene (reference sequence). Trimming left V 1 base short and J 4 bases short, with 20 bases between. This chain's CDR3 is CSARGTIGGPRYNEQFF. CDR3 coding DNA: TGCAGTGCTAGAGGGACTATCGGGGGGCCGAGATACAATGAGCAGTTCTTC.

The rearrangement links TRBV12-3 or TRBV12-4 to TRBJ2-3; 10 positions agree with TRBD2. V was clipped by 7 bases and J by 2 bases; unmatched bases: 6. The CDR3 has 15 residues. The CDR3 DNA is TGTGCCAGCAATCTAGCGGGGGACCTCACAGATACGCAGTATTTT. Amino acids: CASNLAGDLTDTQYF.

The CDR3 sequence is CASSQEYGQLRDGYTF. Here the CDR3 DNA reads TGTGCCAGCAGCCAAGAATATGGACAGCTTAGGGATGGCTACACCTTC. The chain couples TRBV14 to TRBJ1-2; possibly TRBD1 for D (6 bases). The CDR3 contains 16 residues. With 0 bases removed from V and 6 bases from J, the gap between germline ends came to 17 bases. Per germline, CDR1 SGHDN and CDR2 FVKESK.